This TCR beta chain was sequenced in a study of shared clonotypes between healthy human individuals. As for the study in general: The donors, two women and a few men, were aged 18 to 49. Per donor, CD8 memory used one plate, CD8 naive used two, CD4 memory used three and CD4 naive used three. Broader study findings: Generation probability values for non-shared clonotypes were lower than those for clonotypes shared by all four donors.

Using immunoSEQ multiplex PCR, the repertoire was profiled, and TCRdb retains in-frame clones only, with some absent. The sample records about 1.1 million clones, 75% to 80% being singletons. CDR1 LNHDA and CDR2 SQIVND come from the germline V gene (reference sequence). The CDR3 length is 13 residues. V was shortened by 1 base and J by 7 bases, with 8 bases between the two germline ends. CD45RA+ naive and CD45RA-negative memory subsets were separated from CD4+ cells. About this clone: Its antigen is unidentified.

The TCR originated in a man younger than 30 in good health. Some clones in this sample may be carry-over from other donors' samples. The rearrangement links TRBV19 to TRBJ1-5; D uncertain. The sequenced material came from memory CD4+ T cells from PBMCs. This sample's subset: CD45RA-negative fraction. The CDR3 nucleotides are TGTGCCAGTAGTATAGGGGCACGGCAGCCCCAGCATTTT. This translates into CASSIGARQPQHF.